These 27 T cell receptor beta chains originate from one sample sequenced in a study of esophageal squamous cell carcinoma under preoperative chemotherapy. Time point reported: after preoperative PTX-NDP chemotherapy. TCRdb reprocessed the PCR reads with MiXCR, giving one entry per CDR3 protein. The profile shows some 30,000 distinct CDR3 sequences, around 49% of them singletons. This material was acquired from a patient given preoperative chemotherapy. Receptors were obtained from a human donor with esophageal squamous cell carcinoma. The donor label of this sample is uncertain.

Note on this clonotype: The CDR3 carries no conserved terminal phenylalanine or tryptophan, so it likely arises from a read error. The limits of the CDR3 on the DNA are not certain, so only TCRdb's listed CDR3 is given. The gene calls are TRBV7-2 and TRBJ2-5; the table names TRBD2, a call not compared with the DNA. Germline V CDR1 and CDR2: SGHTA, FQGNSA. Inclusive of both ends, the CDR3 amounts to 16 amino acids. CDR3: CASSSGRGAGRASQHS.

CDR3 coding DNA: TGTGCCAGCACCTCCCCCGGGACTAGCGGCAACAATGAGCAGTTCTTC. Translation: CASTSPGTSGNNEQFF. The chain links TRBV28 to TRBJ2-1, with 11 bases fitting TRBD2. This CDR3 has 16 amino acids. V dropped 7 bases and J dropped 5; count of bases not matched to a gene: 10. Germline loops: CDR1 MDHEN, CDR2 SYDVKM.

This clonotype was recorded at least ten times. The chain employs TRBV7-2 and TRBJ2-5; TRBD2 might be the D (6 bases). The CDR3 is made up of 17 amino acids. Trimming cost V 6 bases and J 1 base, with 21 bases left between them. Looked up from germline, CDR1 is SGHTA and CDR2 is FQGNSA. The CDR3 spells CASRDPGVGGLQETQYF. In DNA form, the CDR3 reads TGTGCCAGCAGGGACCCGGGAGTGGGGGGACTCCAAGAGACCCAGTACTTC.

This clonotype was picked up one time. One end of the junction is discordant with germline, which a read error may explain. The chain recombines TRBV7-6 with TRBJ2-3; D tentatively reads TRBD1 or TRBD2 (6 bases each). Germline V gene sequence: CDR1 SGHVS, CDR2 FNYEAQ. This CDR3 has 16 residues. The CDR3 spells CASGGSGGRDTDTQYF. The DNA of the CDR3 is TGTGCCAGTGGGGGTTCCGGGGGCCGGGACACAGATACGCAGTACTTT. Together with reference TRBV7-6 and TRBJ2-3, the CDR3 gives the full variable domain: GAGVSQSPRYKVTKRGQDVALRCDPISGHVSLYWYRQALGQGPEFLTYFNYEAQQDKSGLPNDRFSAERPEGSISTLTIQRTEQRDSAMYRCASGGSGGRDTDTQYFGPGTRLTVL.

The chain uses TRBV20-1 and TRBJ2-3, with TRBD2 matching 10 bases. Trimming at V came to 6 bases and at J to 2 bases, leaving 8 bases not matched to a gene. This CDR3 has 15 amino acids. Germline V gene data show CDR1 as DFQATT and CDR2 as SNEGSKA (reference sequence). CDR3 loop: CSAPHLAGATDTQYF. The CDR3 nucleotides are TGCAGTGCACCTCATCTAGCGGGGGCCACAGATACGCAGTATTTT.

This clonotype is deemed medium-sized. The chain combines TRBV28 with TRBJ2-7, with D possibly being TRBD1 (7 bases). V dropped 2 bases and J dropped 1 base, with 18 bases sitting between them. The CDR3 loop spans 17 amino acids. CDR1 MDHEN and CDR2 SYDVKM come from the germline V gene. The CDR3 nucleotides read TGTGCCAGCAGTTTAGAACCAGGGGGGAAGGCTTCCTACGAGCAGTACTTC. Protein: CASSLEPGGKASYEQYF.

This clonotype has at least ten counts. The rearrangement links TRBV6-1 to TRBJ2-3; D possibly corresponds to TRBD1 (6 bases). V dropped 6 bases and J dropped 2 bases, with 18 bases sitting between them. CDR3 size: 16 residues. Germline loops: CDR1 MNHNS, CDR2 SASEGT. CDR3 sequence (DNA): TGTGCCAGCAGCGGGGTGCCGGGACAAAACACAGATACGCAGTATTTT. Protein product: CASSGVPGQNTDTQYF.

Comments on this clonotype: One end of the junction fails to match germline, which may point to a read error. The chain combines TRBV7-6 with TRBJ2-3, with 8 positions matching TRBD2. Germline CDR1 SGHVS, CDR2 FNYEAQ. This CDR3 has 14 amino acids. Here the CDR3 reads CASTGGGAKDMQYF. The CDR3 region has the DNA TGCGCCAGCACGGGGGGGGGGGCCAAAGATATGCAGTATTTT.

Turning to this clonotype: This clone may be a read error of a much larger clone one base away. This rearrangement joins TRBV6-2 or TRBV6-3 to TRBJ2-1; D possibly corresponds to TRBD1 (5 bases). Germline CDR1 is MNHEY and CDR2 is SVGEGT. Trimming removed 6 bases at V and 10 bases at J, with 10 bases between. The CDR3 is 11 amino acids. Here the CDR3 DNA reads TGTGCCAGCAGGACCGACAGAGAGCAGTTCTTC. It is translated as CASRTDREQFF.

This clonotype was seen repeatedly, ten times or more. The rearrangement links TRBV12-3 or TRBV12-4 to TRBJ2-3, with no clear D. V lost 6 bases and J lost 4, with 14 bases in between. The CDR3 loop spans 14 amino acids. The CDR3, as DNA: TGTGCCAGCAGGGAGCGTCTACCGGCAGATACGCAGTATTTT. This codes for CASRERLPADTQYF.

This clonotype was recorded at least ten times. The genes are TRBV7-2 and TRBJ2-3; a possible D gene is TRBD2 (6 bases). The CDR3 extends over 17 amino acids. Trimming took 5 bases from V and 3 from J, leaving 21 bases between them. The germline V gene encodes CDR1 SGHTA and CDR2 FQGNSA. CDR3 amino acids: CASSNTIAAGRTDTQYF. The CDR3, as DNA: TGTGCCAGCAGCAATACGATAGCGGCTGGGAGGACAGATACGCAGTATTTT.

This clonotype was recorded at least ten times. This chain links TRBV7-8 with TRBJ2-1; 8 nucleotides match TRBD1. The assigned J gene may be wrong: the sequence end matches TRBJ2-7 better. The CDR3 is 13 amino acids. Looked up from germline, CDR1 is SGHVS and CDR2 is FQNEAQ. The CDR3 loop reads CASSPRGTGGQYF. For the CDR3, the DNA is TGTGCCAGCAGCCCGAGGGGGACAGGAGGGCAGTACTTC.

Remarks on this clonotype: A junction boundary mismatches the germline segment, possibly from a read error. The chain joins TRBV7-2 to TRBJ2-3; D gene unclear. The CDR3 is made up of 14 amino acids. Per germline, CDR1 SGHTA and CDR2 FQGNSA. CDR3 coding DNA: TGTGCGAGCAGCTTAGGGCGTAGCACAGATACGCAGTATTTC. Translating gives CASSLGRSTDTQYF.

This chain connects TRBV7-9 to TRBJ2-5; D gene unclear. The germline V gene has CDR1 SEHNR and CDR2 FQNEAQ (reference sequence). The CDR3 totals 11 residues. V gave up 3 bases and J gave up 5 bases, with 4 bases separating them. The CDR3 protein is CASSFRETQYF. The CDR3 nucleotides are TGTGCCAGCAGCTTTAGGGAGACCCAGTACTTC.

V usage is TRBV7-6 and J usage is TRBJ2-3, with a weak D call TRBD2 (6 bases). V gave up 3 bases and J gave up 9 bases, with 22 bases separating them. The CDR3 contains 16 residues. The V gene's germline CDR1 is SGHVS and CDR2 FNYEAQ. In DNA, the CDR3 is TGTGCCAGCAGCTTCGAGGGGCGTACGGGGGAAGACACGCAGTATTTT. Protein product: CASSFEGRTGEDTQYF.

This clonotype was picked up many times. A single base separates this from a much larger clone, so it may be a read error. The chain is built from TRBV7-6 and TRBJ2-5; 8 bases are shared with TRBD1. V dropped 5 bases and J dropped 11; count of bases not matched to a gene: 22. This CDR3 contains 17 residues. Germline V CDR1 and CDR2: SGHVS, FNYEAQ. The CDR3 protein is CASSLTPGTGVNNEQYF. CDR3 DNA: TGTGCCAGCAGCCTAACTCCCGGGACAGGCGTAAACAATGAGCAGTACTTC.

This chain connects TRBV24-1 to TRBJ2-7; no definite D call. V gave up 5 bases and J gave up 2 bases, with 12 bases separating them. CDR1 KGHDR and CDR2 SFDVKD come from the germline V gene. The CDR3 totals 14 residues. CDR3 loop: CATSVPGGTYEQYF. The CDR3 nucleotides are TGTGCCACCAGTGTTCCCGGCGGAACCTACGAGCAGTACTTC.

This chain uses TRBV7-6 with TRBJ2-2; 11 bases are shared with TRBD2. Germline CDR1 and CDR2: SGHVS and FNYEAQ. The CDR3 is made up of 18 amino acids. The V and J ends lost 1 base and 13 bases, in that order; junction bases with no gene match: 17. This CDR3 reads CASSLVISGGANTGTLFF. DNA of the CDR3: TGTGCCAGCAGCTTAGTTATTAGCGGGGGGGCGAACACCGGTACGCTGTTTTTT.

As for this clonotype: The junction does not match germline at one end; this may be a read error. This chain uses TRBV7-8 with TRBJ2-2; either TRBD1 or TRBD2 may supply D (5 bases each). The end of the DNA is better explained by TRBJ2-3, so the J call may be wrong. The CDR3 contains 16 residues. CDR1 is SGHVS, CDR2 FQNEAQ, per germline. DNA for the CDR3: TGTGCCAGCCGGGGCCTCCAGGGTGTAAACACAGAGACGCAGTATTTT. Residues: CASRGLQGVNTETQYF.

The CDR3 DNA follows: TGTGCGGGCTGCGCGGAAGCTGGGGAGCTGTTTTTT. As protein: CAGCAEAGELFF. This chain uses TRBV7-8 with TRBJ2-2; no reliable D call. Germline V gene lookup returns CDR1 SGHVS and CDR2 FQNEAQ. This CDR3 region has 12 residues.

On this clonotype itself: Mismatch with germline at one junction end may stem from a read error. CDR3 residues: CASSSGSGGKNTQYF. The CDR3 DNA sequence: TGTGCCAGCAGCTCGGGGTCAGGGGGCAAAAACACGCAGTATTTC. The chain couples TRBV7-9 to TRBJ2-4; 8 nucleotides match TRBD1. Germline V gene sequence: CDR1 SEHNR, CDR2 FQNEAQ (reference sequence). The CDR3 is 15 amino acids.

This clonotype has a count of ten or more. This chain links TRBV7-6 with TRBJ2-7; TRBD2 matches 8 bases. CDR3 length equals 15 residues. V lost 0 bases and J lost 1; bases outside the gene matches: 2. Per the germline V gene, CDR1 is SGHVS and CDR2 is FNYEAQ. In DNA, the CDR3 is TGTGCCAGCAGCTTAGCGGCTAGCGGGTCCTACGAGCAGTACTTC. Residues: CASSLAASGSYEQYF.

This clonotype has just a few counts. The junction and the germline gene differ at one end; a read error may be behind it. This chain joins TRBV7-3 and TRBJ2-3; D might be TRBD1 or TRBD2, each matching 6 bases. CDR1 SGHTA and CDR2 FQGTGA come from the germline V gene. The length of the CDR3 is 17 residues. The DNA for the CDR3 is TGTGCCAGCAGCCTGGGGCTCGGGGGCGGTGATGAAGATACGCAGTATTTC. As protein: CASSLGLGGGDEDTQYF.

This chain connects TRBV28 to TRBJ2-5, with 11 bases that match TRBD2. The V gene's germline CDR1 is MDHEN and CDR2 SYDVKM. V shed 4 bases and J 5 bases; nucleotides not matched to a gene: 15. CDR3 length: 18 amino acids. In nucleotides, the CDR3 is TGTGCCAGCAGTTCGTGGACTTTAGCGGGGGGGCGTTCCGAGACCCAGTACTTC. It is translated as CASSSWTLAGGRSETQYF.

The chain joins TRBV6-5 to TRBJ2-5; weak D call: TRBD2 (6 bases). The J call may not be correct, given that the DNA end is closer to TRBJ2-7. This CDR3 region has 16 residues. Germline loops: CDR1 MNHEY, CDR2 SVGAGI. CDR3 protein: CASSYFDSGSSYEQYF. In DNA, the CDR3 is TGTGCCAGCAGTTACTTCGATAGCGGAAGCTCCTACGAGCAGTACTTC.

This clonotype was counted many times. The chain combines TRBV11-2 with TRBJ2-1, with 9 positions matching TRBD2. The CDR3 is 17 residues long. Germline CDR1 reads SGHAT; CDR2 reads FQNNGV. V was pared by 4 bases and J by 4 bases, with 11 bases of the junction left unmatched. The CDR3 protein is CASSSYGAGGGYNEQFF. The CDR3 DNA reads as TGTGCCAGCAGCTCATACGGGGCGGGGGGGGGGTACAATGAGCAGTTCTTC.

Only one count was recorded for this clonotype. The V gene is TRBV12-3 or TRBV12-4, the J gene TRBJ2-4; D tentatively reads TRBD1 or TRBD2 (5 bases each). There are 14 residues in the CDR3. V was trimmed by 1 base and J by 6 bases, leaving 10 bases between them. CDR3 loop: CASSLGGVGNIQYF. For the CDR3, the DNA is TGTGCCAGCAGTTTAGGAGGGGTCGGAAACATTCAGTACTTC.